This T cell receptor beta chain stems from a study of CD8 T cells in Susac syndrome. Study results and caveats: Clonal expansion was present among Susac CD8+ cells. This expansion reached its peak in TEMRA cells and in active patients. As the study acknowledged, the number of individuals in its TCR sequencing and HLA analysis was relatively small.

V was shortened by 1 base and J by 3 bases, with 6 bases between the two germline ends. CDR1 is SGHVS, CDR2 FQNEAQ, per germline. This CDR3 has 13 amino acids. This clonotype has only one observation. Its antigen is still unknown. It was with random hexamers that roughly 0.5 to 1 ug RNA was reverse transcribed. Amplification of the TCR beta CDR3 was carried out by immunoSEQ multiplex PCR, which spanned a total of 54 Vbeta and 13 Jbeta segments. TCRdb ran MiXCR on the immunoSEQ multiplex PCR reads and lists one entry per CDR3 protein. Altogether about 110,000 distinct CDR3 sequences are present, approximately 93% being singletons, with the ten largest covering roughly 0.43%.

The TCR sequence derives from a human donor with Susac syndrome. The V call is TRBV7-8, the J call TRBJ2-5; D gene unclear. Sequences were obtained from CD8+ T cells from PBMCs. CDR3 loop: CASSLGNKETQYF. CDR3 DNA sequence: TGTGCCAGCAGCTTAGGGAACAAAGAGACCCAGTACTTC.